This T cell receptor beta chain was sequenced for a study of tumor-infiltrating lymphocytes in primary liver carcinoma (dated by TCRdb to about 2017). For the wider study: Between late 2015 and early 2016, a few patients in China with histopathologically diagnosed primary liver carcinoma had their tumors surgically resected. Tumors of the five patients were stage T1-T3 N0M0 with maximum diameters of roughly 4 to 11 cm. A total of around 35 specimens from 5 patients went through TCRbeta repertoire sequencing, namely 25 tumor regions, 5 adjacent noncancerous liver tissues and 5 peripheral blood samples. Hepatocellular carcinoma (four) or combined HCC and intrahepatic cholangiocarcinoma (one) was present in the five patients, who were three men and two women aged 30 to 69 years. Across five regions of each liver tumor, along with adjacent normal tissue and blood, the study brought together TCRbeta repertoire sequencing, expression microarrays and whole-exome sequencing. High reproducibility was observed for the technical replicate repertoires, with mean shared-clone rates about 0.92 and correlation coefficients above 0.95. Samples yielded roughly 3.65 to 7.13 million productive TCRbeta reads; read depth did not differ significantly between tissue types. Broader findings and caveats from the paper: With just a few patients in the study, the authors point out that the findings should be validated in a larger study. Pairs of tumor regions showed greater repertoire overlap (mean about 35%) than tumor-adjacent pairs (roughly 17%) or tumor-blood pairs (roughly 15%), which is consistent with antigen-driven expansion. A significantly larger repertoire fraction was made up by the top 250 clones in tumors than in blood (p = 0.039). Because sequencing covered only the TCR beta chain and unpaired alpha chains were not captured, true repertoire diversity is likely underestimated. Since the samples were bulk and unsorted, there was no way to compare CD4+ and CD8+ T cell repertoires.

TRIzol reagent was used to extract blood RNA from unsorted whole blood, while the DNeasy Blood & Tissue kit provided the germline DNA. Chronic HBV infection was present in the patients, and the patients were treatment-naive at sampling. Before surgery, roughly 4 milliliters of peripheral blood were drawn into K2EDTA tubes. To note about this clonotype: Its antigen remains undetermined. Germline is not matched at one junction end, which may reflect a read error.

A constant-region primer and ProtoScript II reverse transcriptase were used to reverse-transcribe TCRbeta-specific cDNA from approximately 550 ng total RNA. Construction of the TCRbeta libraries relied on three nested rounds of multiplex PCR, following a slightly modified ARM-PCR procedure. Each of the first two PCR rounds ran for approximately 10 cycles and used multiplex TRBV1-TRBV30 forward primers together with a Cbeta reverse primer. Sample barcodes and Illumina adapters were added in a final 25-cycle PCR with Deep VentR polymerase. Before sequencing, amplicons between 200 and 500 bp were purified from gel using a QIAquick gel extraction kit. An Illumina HiSeq 2500 was used to sequence the TCRbeta amplicons with 250-bp paired-end reads. The authors' analysis ran thus. Trimmomatic v0.33 was used to quality-trim the reads, and FLASH v1.2.11 was used to merge paired reads so that full CDR3 sequences could be recovered. V, D and J germline segments were assigned to the rearranged TCRbeta sequences using MiGEC v1.2.1b. Clonotype statistics and Shannon-Wiener diversity indices were computed with VDJtools v1.0.0. To cut down on sampling bias, every analysis after diversity analysis relied on just the 250 most abundant clonotypes from each sample. The raw public reads went through TCRdb reprocessing: fastp at Q25, MiXCR clone calling, in-frame beta chains kept. Identical CDR3 protein sequences are pooled into one entry, listed with their most common genes and DNA. TCRdb's processing, not the authors', yielded these V and J calls. The sample data list about 300,000 distinct CDR3 sequences, and 60% to 80% of these were observed just once. The ten largest clonotypes hold approximately 9% of the sample.

CDR1 and CDR2 are drawn from the germline V gene: LGHNA, YSLEER. There are 16 amino acids in the CDR3, from cysteine to phenylalanine inclusive. Only CDR3 DNA remains: 48 bases, in frame from the first base. The TCR comes from a man aged 40-50 years with primary liver carcinoma and hepatitis B virus infection. Sequencing was carried out using peripheral blood. Rearrangement joined TRBV4-3 to TRBJ2-1; TRBD2 lines up with 7 middle nucleotides. Here is the DNA: TGCGCCAGGAGCCAAGAGCCCCGACTAGCTGGATTAGGGCAGTTCTTC. It translates as CARSQEPRLAGLGQFF.